The following is a TCR beta chain sequence with its context. This sample is part of a study of blood T cell repertoires in COVID-19. On the study more broadly: Sites in the United States, Italy and Spain provided acute and convalescent COVID-19 samples. From T cells, B-cell-depleted T cells, or PBMCs came the material, which was cDNA or gDNA.

Germline loops: CDR1 SGHTS, CDR2 YDEGEE. The V gene end was trimmed by 4 bases and the J gene end by 1 base; junction bases not matched to a gene: 1. The CDR3 covers 14 residues. The authors' processing: Cell counts per sample came from amplifying reference gene primers. Repertoires were generated with immunoSEQ multiplex PCR, while TCRdb's copy carries only in-frame clones and drops some. For V, J and clone size, that table is used; D and trimming come from the DNA. The sample gives tens of thousands of clones, about 88% of which show up once; under 4% is in the top ten. The sample comprised peripheral blood. The chain uses TRBV5-8 and TRBJ2-2, with 7 bases aligning to TRBD1. The TCR comes from a man in his 70s with acute or convalescent COVID-19. The CDR3 sequence: CASSRTGNTGELFF. The CDR3 coding sequence is TGTGCCAGCAGCCGGACAGGGAACACCGGGGAGCTGTTTTTT.